Detailed here is one T cell receptor beta chain. CDR3 size: 15 residues. After removal of 7 bases from V and 6 bases from J, the junction contained 8 bases not matched to a gene. Germline values: CDR1 SNHLY, CDR2 FYNNEI. Authors' data handling: Using reference gene primer amplification, nucleated cell counts were estimated. TCRdb's table, derived via immunoSEQ multiplex PCR, lists solely in-frame clones and lacks some. The V and J calls and clone size are taken from that table; D and trimming were inferred from the DNA. This table holds some 60,000 clones, 75% to 85% found once. The source of the sample is a study of blood T cell repertoires in COVID-19. Study in general: The United States, Italy and Spain provided the acute and convalescent COVID-19 samples. T cells, B-cell-depleted T cells, or PBMCs supplied cDNA or gDNA.

The TCR was taken from a human donor in a cohort sampled during active COVID-19. The chain links TRBV2 to TRBJ2-2; 10 nucleotides line up with TRBD1. The sequencing sample was made of peripheral blood. The CDR3 spells CASNPETGGSGELFF. As DNA, the CDR3 is TGTGCCAGCAATCCAGAGACAGGGGGCTCCGGGGAGCTGTTTTTT. Combining the CDR3 with reference TRBV2 and TRBJ2-2 gives the whole variable domain EPEVTQTPSHQVTQMGQEVILRCVPISNHLYFYWYRQILGQKVEFLVSFYNNEISEKSEIFDDQFSVERPDGSNFTLKIRSTKLEDSAMYFCASNPETGGSGELFFGEGSRLTVL.